This T cell receptor (beta chain) derives from a study of blood T cell repertoires in COVID-19. Study in general: From T cells, B-cell-depleted T cells, or PBMCs came the material, which was cDNA or gDNA.

Data came from immunoSEQ multiplex PCR; TCRdb stores just in-frame clones and leaves some out. The data hold some 150,000 clones, with about 85% observed a single time. CDR3 size: 16 residues. Germline V CDR1 and CDR2: SNHLY, FYNNEI. The trim removed 6 bases at V and 2 bases at J, leaving 9 bases unmatched. The source material was peripheral blood. This chain uses TRBV2 with TRBJ2-3; 9 nucleotides match TRBD1. The clonotype comes from a woman of 80 years or more in a cohort sampled during active or convalescent COVID-19. The CDR3 DNA is TGTGCCAGCAGAAGGACAGGGGTTTACCCCACAGATACGCAGTATTTT. Translated, it gives CASRRTGVYPTDTQYF.